This is a list of T cell receptor beta chains from one sample in a study of STAT5B mutations in CD4+ large granular lymphocyte leukemia. Produced via immunoSEQ multiplex PCR; TCRdb's table is partial and in-frame only. The sample shows fewer than 35,000 clones, around 71% of them seen only once. The sequenced sample was CD4+ T cells from blood buffy coats. These receptors were collected from a human donor in good health. Each CDR3 is given with its conserved first and last residue. Each record gives: V gene, clone size, J gene, D gene, CDR3 DNA, CDR3 protein. A D gene is named only where the DNA matches it firmly. A clone size is listed for some rows: how often the clone was seen (once, few, many), or a class if it is expanded.

V: TRBV23-1
size: few
J: TRBJ2-1
D: TRBD1
DNA: TGCGCCAGCAGTCAATCCGCCCAGGGGGCGGTCGATGAGCAGTTCTTC
CDR3: CASSQSAQGAVDEQFF

V: TRBV28
size: -
J: TRBJ2-1
D: -
DNA: TGTGCCACCATGGGGGGTAGCACATATGAGCAGTTCTTC
CDR3: CATMGGSTYEQFF

V: TRBV4-1
size: -
J: TRBJ1-2
D: -
DNA: TGCGCCAGCAGCCAAGGGCGTCAGGCCAATAACTATGGCTACACCTTC
CDR3: CASSQGRQANNYGYTF

V: TRBV27
size: -
J: TRBJ1-3
D: -
DNA: TGTGCCAGCAGACGTCTCTCTGGAAACACCATATATTTT
CDR3: CASRRLSGNTIYF

V: TRBV6-6
size: -
J: TRBJ2-1
D: TRBD1
DNA: TGTGCCAGCATCTTACCGGGACAGGGAGATGAGCAGTTCTTC
CDR3: CASILPGQGDEQFF

V: TRBV6-1
size: -
J: TRBJ1-4
D: -
DNA: TGTGCCAGCAGTGGGGGGATAAGAGCAACTAATGAAAAACTGTTTTTT
CDR3: CASSGGIRATNEKLFF

V: TRBV6-5
size: -
J: TRBJ2-2
D: TRBD2
DNA: TGTGCCAGCAGACGACTAGCTCGGAGGACCGGGGAGCTGTTTTTT
CDR3: CASRRLARRTGELFF

V: TRBV19
size: -
J: TRBJ2-1
D: TRBD2
DNA: TGTGCCAGTAGCTACCGACTAGCGGGGGGGACTCGTTTGGATGAGCAGTTCTTC
CDR3: CASSYRLAGGTRLDEQFF

V: TRBV18
size: -
J: TRBJ1-2
D: TRBD1
DNA: TGTGCCAGCTCACCAATGGGACAGGGACATGGCTACACCTTC
CDR3: CASSPMGQGHGYTF

V: TRBV2
size: -
J: TRBJ2-7
D: -
DNA: TGTGCCAGCAGACAAGACGGTCGCGTCGGTTCCTACGAGCAGTACTTC
CDR3: CASRQDGRVGSYEQYF

V: TRBV27
size: -
J: TRBJ1-6
D: -
DNA: TGTGCCAGCCGTGGAATAGATAATTCACCCCTCCACTTT
CDR3: CASRGIDNSPLHF

V: TRBV11-3
size: -
J: TRBJ2-5
D: TRBD1
DNA: TGTGCCAGCAGCGGACAGGGGGCGAGGGAGACCCAGTACTTC
CDR3: CASSGQGARETQYF

V: TRBV28
size: few
J: TRBJ1-6
D: -
DNA: TGTGCCAGCAGTTCCGTGGGGGGTATGAATTCACCCCTCCACTTT
CDR3: CASSSVGGMNSPLHF

V: TRBV6-6
size: -
J: TRBJ2-7
D: TRBD1
DNA: TGTGCCAGCAGGACAGGGGGCAACTACGAGCAGTACTTC
CDR3: CASRTGGNYEQYF

V: TRBV10-3
size: once
J: TRBJ2-4
D: TRBD2
DNA: TGTGCCATCAGTGAGGGCGGGGGGGACATTCAGTACTTC
CDR3: CAISEGGGDIQYF

V: TRBV28
size: -
J: TRBJ1-2
D: TRBD1
DNA: TGTGCCAGTATACAGGGGAATGGCTACACCTTC
CDR3: CASIQGNGYTF

V: TRBV7-9
size: -
J: TRBJ1-5
D: TRBD1
DNA: TGTGCCAGCAGCTTCACAGGGGCTGACAATCAGCCCCAGCATTTT
CDR3: CASSFTGADNQPQHF

V: TRBV5-5
size: -
J: TRBJ1-1
D: TRBD1
DNA: TGTGCCAGCAGCCTGGGGGCAGGGGGCAACATGAACACTGAAGCTTTCTTT
CDR3: CASSLGAGGNMNTEAFF

V: TRBV28
size: -
J: TRBJ1-4
D: TRBD1
DNA: TGTGCCAGCAGTTTATCAGGGGGAACTAATGAAAAACTGTTTTTT
CDR3: CASSLSGGTNEKLFF

V: TRBV6-6
size: -
J: TRBJ2-7
D: -
DNA: TGTGCCAGCAGCCCGAGGCAAAACTCCTACGAGCAGTACTTC
CDR3: CASSPRQNSYEQYF

V: TRBV7-9
size: once
J: TRBJ1-1
D: -
DNA: TGTGCCAGCAGCTCCCAAAGGGGCACTGAAGCTTTCTTT
CDR3: CASSSQRGTEAFF

V: TRBV6-5
size: -
J: TRBJ1-2
D: TRBD1
DNA: TGTGCCAGCAGCTACGGGACAGGGGGATCTAACTATGGCTACACCTTC
CDR3: CASSYGTGGSNYGYTF